Only a few counts were recorded for the clone carrying this T cell receptor beta chain. Antigen unknown. The source of the sample is a study of beta chain features in type 1 diabetes. Study results and caveats: Amplification by PCR could prefer shorter templates, with the same effect in patients and controls.

The V gene lost 3 bases and the J gene lost 1 base, with 13 bases spanning the gap. CDR1 is MGHDK, CDR2 SYGVNS, per germline. The CDR3 sequence is 15 residues long. Isolated RNA was reverse transcribed in full, so expressed TCRB transcripts were sequenced. The data were produced by immunoSEQ multiplex PCR, yet TCRdb's version contains in-frame clones alone and is incomplete. The data hold hundreds of thousands of clones, with about 32% observed a single time. This chain uses TRBV25-1 with TRBJ2-7; possible D gene TRBD2, 6 bases. The sample was naive CD4+ T cells from blood. This receptor was taken from a young man in good health. CDR3 sequence (DNA): TGTGCCAGCAGTGAGTCGGGGGAGTCGTCCTACGAGCAGTACTTC. This gives the protein CASSESGESSYEQYF.